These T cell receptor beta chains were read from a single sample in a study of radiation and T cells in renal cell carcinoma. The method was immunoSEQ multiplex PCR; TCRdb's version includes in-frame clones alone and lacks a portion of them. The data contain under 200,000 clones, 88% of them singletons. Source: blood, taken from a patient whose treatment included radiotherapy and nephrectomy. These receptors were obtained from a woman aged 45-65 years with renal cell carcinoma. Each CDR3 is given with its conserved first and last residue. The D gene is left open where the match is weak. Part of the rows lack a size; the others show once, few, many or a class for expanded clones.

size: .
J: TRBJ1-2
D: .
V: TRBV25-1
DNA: TGTGCCAGCAGTGTCAGGGACTATGGCTACACCTTC
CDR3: CASSVRDYGYTF

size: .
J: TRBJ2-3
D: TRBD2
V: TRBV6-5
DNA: TGTGCCAGCACAGCCCCTAGCGGGGGCACAGATACGCAGTATTTT
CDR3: CASTAPSGGTDTQYF

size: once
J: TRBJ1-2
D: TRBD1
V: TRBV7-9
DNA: TGTGCCAGCAGCTTAGGTGGGGACAGGGATGGCTACACCTTC
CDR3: CASSLGGDRDGYTF

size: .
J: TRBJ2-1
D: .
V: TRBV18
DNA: TGTGCCAGCTCACCTTGGACAGTCCCTTCTCCCAATGAGCAGTTCTTC
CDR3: CASSPWTVPSPNEQFF

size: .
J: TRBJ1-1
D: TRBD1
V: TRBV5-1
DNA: TGCGCCAGCAGCTTGGAGGGGACAGCCAGATCAGGCACTGAAGCTTTCTTT
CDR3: CASSLEGTARSGTEAFF

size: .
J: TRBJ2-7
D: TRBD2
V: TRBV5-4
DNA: TGTGCCAGCAGCTTTACTAGCGGGGGTACGAGCTCCTACGAGCAGTACTTC
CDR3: CASSFTSGGTSSYEQYF

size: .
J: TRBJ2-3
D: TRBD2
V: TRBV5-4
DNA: TGTGCCAGCAGCCGGGCGGTGGCGGGGGGGCCCGGCACAGATACGCAGTATTTT
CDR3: CASSRAVAGGPGTDTQYF

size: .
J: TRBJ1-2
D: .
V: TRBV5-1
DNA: TGCGCCAGCAGCTTGGGGGGACAACTCAAAGACACCTTC
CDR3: CASSLGGQLKDTF

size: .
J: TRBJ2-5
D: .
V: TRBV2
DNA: TGTGCCAGCACGAGTAGCTACCAAGAGACCCAGTACTTC
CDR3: CASTSSYQETQYF

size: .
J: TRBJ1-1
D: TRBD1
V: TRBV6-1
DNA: TGTGCCAGCAGGCGGGACAGGACGGAGGAAGCTTTCTTT
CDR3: CASRRDRTEEAFF

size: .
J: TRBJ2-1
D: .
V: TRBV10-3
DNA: TGTGCCATCAGTGGGGACCTTTCTAAGCCCGTGAGATGGCAGTTCTTC
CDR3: CAISGDLSKPVRWQFF

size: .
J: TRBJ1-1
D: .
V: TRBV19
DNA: TGTGCCAGTAGTTTAAGGGAGACTGAAGCTTTCTTT
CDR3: CASSLRETEAFF

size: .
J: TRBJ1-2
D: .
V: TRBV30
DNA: TGTGCCTGGAGCCCGGGACCCCATGGCTACACCTTC
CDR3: CAWSPGPHGYTF

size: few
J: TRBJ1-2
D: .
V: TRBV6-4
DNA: TGTGCCAGCAGTCAGGGTGACGATGGCTACACCTTC
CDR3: CASSQGDDGYTF

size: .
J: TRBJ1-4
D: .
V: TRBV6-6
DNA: TGTGCCAGCAGTTACATGAAGAATGAAAAACTGTTTTTT
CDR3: CASSYMKNEKLFF

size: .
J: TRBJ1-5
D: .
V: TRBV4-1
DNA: TGCGCCAGCAGCCAAGATAAAGGTGGGGCAGTGCCCCAGCATTTT
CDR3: CASSQDKGGAVPQHF

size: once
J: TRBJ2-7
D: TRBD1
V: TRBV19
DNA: TGTGCCAGTAGTATAGTGGCGACAGGGGGTCTTTACGAGCAGTACTTC
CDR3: CASSIVATGGLYEQYF

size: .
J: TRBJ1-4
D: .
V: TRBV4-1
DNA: TGCGCCAGCAGGGCAGAAAAGGGGTGGAATATTGAAAAACTGTTTTTT
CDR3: CASRAEKGWNIEKLFF

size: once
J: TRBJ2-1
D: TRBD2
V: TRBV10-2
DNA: TGCGCCAGCAGTGAGTCAGGACTAGCCGGGCGGGGTGAGCAGTTCTTC
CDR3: CASSESGLAGRGEQFF

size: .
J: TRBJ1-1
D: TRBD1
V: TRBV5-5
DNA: TGTGCCAGCAGCCCCTTCACAGGGGCCAGAACTGAAGCTTTCTTT
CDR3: CASSPFTGARTEAFF

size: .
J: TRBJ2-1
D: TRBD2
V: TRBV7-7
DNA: TGTGCTAGCAGCTTGGATACTAGCGTTGAACCGTTCTTC
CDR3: CASSLDTSVEPFF

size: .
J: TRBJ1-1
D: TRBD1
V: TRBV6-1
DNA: TGTGCCAGCAGTCGAACAGGGGGCCTCATGACTGAAGCTTTCTTT
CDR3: CASSRTGGLMTEAFF

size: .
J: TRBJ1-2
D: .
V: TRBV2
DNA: TGTGCCAGCAGTGAAGCCTTAGGGGGTGCTCGCTACACCTTC
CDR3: CASSEALGGARYTF

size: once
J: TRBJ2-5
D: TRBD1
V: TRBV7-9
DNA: TGTGCCAGCAGCCTTAAGGGGGCCGGCCGGGAGACCCAGTACTTC
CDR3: CASSLKGAGRETQYF

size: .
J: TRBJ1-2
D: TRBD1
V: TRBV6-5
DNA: TGTGCCAGCAGTTGGGACAGAGCTAACTATGGCTACACCTTC
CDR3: CASSWDRANYGYTF

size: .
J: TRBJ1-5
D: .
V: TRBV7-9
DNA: TGTGCCAGCAGCTTAGCCGCAGGGCCAAATCAGCCCCAGCATTTT
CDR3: CASSLAAGPNQPQHF

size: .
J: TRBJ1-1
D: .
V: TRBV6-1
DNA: TGTGCCAGCAGTGAATTTTCAGCCTTGAACACTGAAGCTTTCTTT
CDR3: CASSEFSALNTEAFF

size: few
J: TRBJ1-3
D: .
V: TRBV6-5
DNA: TGTGCCAGCAGTTACTCGGGTAGAAACACCATATATTTT
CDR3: CASSYSGRNTIYF

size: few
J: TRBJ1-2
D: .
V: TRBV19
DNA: TGTGCCAGTAGTACAATCACACCCACCGCTAACTATGGCTACACCTTC
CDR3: CASSTITPTANYGYTF

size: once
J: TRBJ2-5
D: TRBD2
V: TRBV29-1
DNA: TGCAGCGTGGGCTCCCGGGGGGGAGAGACCCAGTACTTC
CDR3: CSVGSRGGETQYF

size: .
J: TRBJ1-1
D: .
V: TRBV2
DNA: TGTGCCAGCAAATCGTCCGGGTATGAAGCTTTCTTT
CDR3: CASKSSGYEAFF

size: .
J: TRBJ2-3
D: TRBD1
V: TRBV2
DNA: TGTGCCAGCAGTGCGGACAGGCCCGACACAGATACGCAGTATTTT
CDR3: CASSADRPDTDTQYF

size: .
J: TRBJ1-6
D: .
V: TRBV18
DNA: TGTGCCAGCTCTCCATATAATTCACCCCTCCACTTT
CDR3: CASSPYNSPLHF

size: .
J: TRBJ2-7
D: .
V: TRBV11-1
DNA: TGTGCCAGCAGCCGCCAGGCGGGGGCCTCCTACGAGCAGTACTTC
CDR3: CASSRQAGASYEQYF

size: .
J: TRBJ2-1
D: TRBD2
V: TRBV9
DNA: TGTGCCAGCAGCGTATCACAGCGGGGGGGCGTAAATGAGCAGTTCTTC
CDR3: CASSVSQRGGVNEQFF